Included here is one TCR beta chain sequence, with context. This clone's antigen is unknown. Per-nucleotide qualities are absent, and no much larger clonotype sits a single base away. This entry belongs to a study of blood T cell repertoires in COVID-19 (dated by TCRdb to 2020 to 2021). A note on the overall study: Samples covering the acute and convalescent phases of COVID-19 were provided by collaborators in the United States, Italy and Spain. The prospective study material was composed of cDNA or gDNA derived from T cells, B-cell-depleted T cells, or PBMCs. Deeply sampled blood TCRbeta repertoires from subjects exposed to, actively infected with, or recovered from COVID-19 were included in the dataset. The sample metadata nearly always contained a de-identified subject ID, COVID-19 status, age in years and sex. Where available, HLA class I and class II types were taken from metadata supplied by the sample provider and were not determined by assay-based typing. The samples were drawn from two sources: the first 160 participants of the ongoing ImmuneRACE study, and 1,000 to 1,500 subjects contributed by 6 global collaborators. The repertoires were made available in a free public database intended to serve as a resource for research on the immune response to SARS-CoV-2. What the study reported, not specific to this receptor: Clinical and demographic metadata were provided uncurated, with the amount varying by source and participant.

TCRbeta CDR3 regions were amplified from genomic DNA using the immunoSEQ Assay, a bias-controlled multiplex PCR. Processing in the source paper ran as follows. The number of nucleated cells in each sample was estimated from the amplification of reference gene primers within the assay. To quantify the absolute abundance of each unique TCRbeta CDR3 rearrangement, sequence reads were collapsed and filtered. For each sample, productive Simpson clonality was calculated as the square root of Simpson's diversity index across productive rearrangements. The immuneACCESS repertoire file appears here via TCRdb, limited to in-frame rearrangements. These files lack a portion of the clones; in checked studies, under half of the deficit traces to unresolved V genes, and the cause of the others is not known. Clonal size and the V and J genes are those of that table, whereas D and trimming came from the DNA. For this sample the table gives roughly 90,000 clones, of which approximately 88% were detected only once. Roughly 2.6% of the sample comes from the top ten.

One collaborating source in Seattle enrolled patients while the patients were actively infected and followed the patients over time throughout the course of disease. The collaborating institutions used their own protocols to collect whole blood in K2EDTA tubes. For TCRbeta analysis, collaborators shipped samples in one of three forms: frozen whole blood, isolated PBMCs, or DNA extracted from either of those sample types. The CDR3 holds 15 amino acids from the cysteine to the phenylalanine. Only the CDR3 DNA is retained, 45 bases long and in frame from the first base. As encoded in the germline V gene, CDR1 is KGHSH while CDR2 is LQKENI. From V the trimming removes 6 bases and from J it removes 1 base, while the gene matches leave 7 bases of the junction unaccounted for.

The V gene is TRBV18 and the J gene is TRBJ1-1; TRBD1 fits 8 bases in the junction. Sequencing was carried out using peripheral blood. This TCR derives from a man aged 50-60 years with COVID-19, enrolled during active disease. The CDR3 sequence is CASSPGTGPNTEAFF. The DNA sequence is given as TGTGCCAGCTCCCCTGGGACAGGACCGAACACTGAAGCTTTCTTT. This CDR3, with the reference TRBV18 and TRBJ1-1 proteins standing in past its ends, gives the full variable domain NAGVMQNPRHLVRRRGQEARLRCSPMKGHSHVYWYRQLPEEGLKFMVYLQKENIIDESGMPKERFSAEFPKEGPSILRIQQVVRGDSAAYFCASSPGTGPNTEAFFGQGTRLTVV.